This is a list of T cell receptor beta chains from one sample in a study of T cell responses to AZD1222 COVID-19 vaccine. The method was immunoSEQ multiplex PCR; TCRdb's version includes in-frame clones alone and lacks a portion of them. The table has around 99,000 clones, 91% seen once. This specimen consisted of peripheral blood, obtained 28 days after the second AZD1222 dose. These receptors all come from an adult who received the AZD1222 COVID-19 vaccine. Each CDR3 is given with its conserved first and last residue.

V gene: TRBV5-6
CDR3 protein: CASSLARIATNEKLFF

V gene: TRBV9
CDR3 protein: CASSVDLAGDGEQFF

V gene: TRBV25-1
CDR3 protein: CASSEWDTYEQYF

V gene: TRBV9
CDR3 protein: CASSVGRGSSYNEQFF

V gene: TRBV15
CDR3 protein: CATSPRDSRLSYEQYF

V gene: TRBV29-1
CDR3 protein: CSHSTNFSGEQFF

V gene: TRBV29-1
CDR3 protein: CSVGMNTEAFF

V gene: TRBV7-2
CDR3 protein: CASSLHGGSGANVLTF

V gene: TRBV20-1
CDR3 protein: CSARTDYGYTF

V gene: TRBV6-1
CDR3 protein: CASSDRQAGAAGYTF

V gene: TRBV5-1
CDR3 protein: CASSLFGGAGNGYTF

V gene: TRBV6-5
CDR3 protein: CASGRAVSSYEQYF

V gene: TRBV5-1
CDR3 protein: CASSDGTRETQYF

V gene: TRBV2
CDR3 protein: CASCRTASSYEQYF

V gene: TRBV7-6
CDR3 protein: CASSLGATGPRGTEAFF

V gene: TRBV29-1
CDR3 protein: CSPQIEGGDTQYF

V gene: TRBV2
CDR3 protein: CASSEEGRRNGYTF

V gene: TRBV9
CDR3 protein: CASSSQAEGGYTF

V gene: TRBV6-2/TRBV6-3
CDR3 protein: CASSYALVGPSSEQFF

V gene: TRBV11-3
CDR3 protein: CASSLGAGLRNEQFF

V gene: TRBV4-3
CDR3 protein: CASSQDRRSFVTQYF

V gene: TRBV6-5
CDR3 protein: CASSYTKGNTIYF

V gene: TRBV5-1
CDR3 protein: CASSLEQLYNSPLHF

V gene: TRBV6-4
CDR3 protein: CASSSLEFQGPQPQHF

V gene: TRBV27
CDR3 protein: CASSSTGLQQFF

V gene: TRBV19
CDR3 protein: CASSSRLLAGFNEQFF

V gene: TRBV6-6
CDR3 protein: CASSSLPGQSNQPQHF

V gene: TRBV28
CDR3 protein: CASSTRGLAGGNYEQYF

V gene: TRBV29-1
CDR3 protein: CSAGDSYYGYTF

V gene: TRBV5-1
CDR3 protein: CASSFGLAGGTGRYNEQFF